This T cell receptor (beta chain) comes out of a study of T cells in Graves' hyperthyroidism and ophthalmopathy. Study-level background: Peripheral blood collection took place at initial diagnosis, before any treatment.

From RNA transcripts, TCR beta CDR3 regions were amplified. Carried out on the TCR CDR3, a first-round RT-PCR used the HTBI primer set. TCRdb called the multiplex PCR reads again in MiXCR, with one record for every CDR3 protein. The sample comprises 300,000 to 450,000 distinct CDR3 sequences, more than 14% of which are singletons, and about 19% rests with the top ten. This clonotype came up many times. Germline V lookup: CDR1 MDHEN, CDR2 SYDVKM. The CDR3 loop spans 15 amino acids. Trimming took 2 bases from V and 3 from J; bases not matched to a gene: 5. This receptor was taken from a woman aged 25 to 39 with Graves' ophthalmopathy. The chain links TRBV28 to TRBJ2-3, with 7 bases lining up with TRBD1. Sequencing was performed on blood. The CDR3, as DNA: TGTGCCAGCAGTTTACAGGGGGTGAGGACAGATACGCAGTATTTT. Amino acids: CASSLQGVRTDTQYF.